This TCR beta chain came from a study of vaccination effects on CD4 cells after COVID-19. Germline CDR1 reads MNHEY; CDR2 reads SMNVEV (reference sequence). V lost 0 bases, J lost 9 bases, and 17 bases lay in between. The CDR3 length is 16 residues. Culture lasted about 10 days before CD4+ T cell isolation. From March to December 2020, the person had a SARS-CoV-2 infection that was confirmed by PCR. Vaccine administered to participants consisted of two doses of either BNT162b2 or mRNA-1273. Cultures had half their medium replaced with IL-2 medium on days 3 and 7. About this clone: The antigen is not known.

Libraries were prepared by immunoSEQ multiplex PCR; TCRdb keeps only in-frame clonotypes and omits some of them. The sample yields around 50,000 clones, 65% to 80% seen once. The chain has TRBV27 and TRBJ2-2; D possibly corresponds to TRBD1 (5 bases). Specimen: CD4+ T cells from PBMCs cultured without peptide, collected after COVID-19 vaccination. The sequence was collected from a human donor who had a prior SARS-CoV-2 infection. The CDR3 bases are TGTGCCAGCAGTTTATCCGCCACCCCCGTGGGGCGGGAGCTGTTTTTT. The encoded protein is CASSLSATPVGRELFF.